Described below is a single TCR beta chain sequence and its context. Its target is not known. The data originate from a study of blood T cells in healthy people across ages. Extraction yielded at least 6 micrograms of total RNA per sample. Study-wide results and limits: Per million T cells, TCR beta diversity dropped about linearly as age rose. Lack of knowledge of donor CMV status possibly confounded expanded clonotype changes.

The second PCR ran 7 to 11 cycles with a sample-barcoded 5' primer and J-beta primers. TCRdb independently ran MiXCR on the 5' RACE reads; one entry per CDR3 protein. Of 1.2 million to 1.5 million distinct CDR3 sequences in the sample, approximately 59% were seen once. Per germline, CDR1 MDHEN and CDR2 SYDVKM. V was cut by 4 bases and J by 2 bases, with 16 bases left in between. This CDR3 is 16 amino acids long. The chain combines TRBV28 with TRBJ2-3; D not resolved. This TCR came from a man between 18 and 35 years old in good health. The sequenced sample consisted of blood. CDR3 nucleotides: TGTGCCAGCAGTTCCCCCCTTGAGATACTCACAGATACGCAGTATTTT. Its protein product is CASSSPLEILTDTQYF.